This T cell receptor (beta chain) appears in the sequencing data of a study of T cell repertoires in aging, cancer and after chemotherapy. Amplification of TCR beta used genomic DNA extracted from peripheral blood. Within the sample, this clonotype is large (0.1 to 1%). Rearranged V-D-J TRB sequences were amplified with a mixed TRB-A/B primer pool. Via MiXCR, TCRdb re-called the multiplex PCR reads, giving one row per CDR3 protein. The data show fewer than 550 distinct CDR3 sequences, approximately 19% seen once. The receptor was derived from a human donor with a blood cancer. The donor label of this sample is uncertain. Sequenced sample: blood.

CDR3 DNA sequence: TGTGCCAGCAGACAGGGGTCCTCCTACGAGCAGTACTTC. This encodes CASRQGSSYEQYF. The chain has TRBV12-3 or TRBV12-4 and TRBJ2-7; 7 bases are a match to TRBD1. V dropped 6 bases and J dropped 0; count of bases not matched to a gene: 2. This CDR3 has 13 amino acids.